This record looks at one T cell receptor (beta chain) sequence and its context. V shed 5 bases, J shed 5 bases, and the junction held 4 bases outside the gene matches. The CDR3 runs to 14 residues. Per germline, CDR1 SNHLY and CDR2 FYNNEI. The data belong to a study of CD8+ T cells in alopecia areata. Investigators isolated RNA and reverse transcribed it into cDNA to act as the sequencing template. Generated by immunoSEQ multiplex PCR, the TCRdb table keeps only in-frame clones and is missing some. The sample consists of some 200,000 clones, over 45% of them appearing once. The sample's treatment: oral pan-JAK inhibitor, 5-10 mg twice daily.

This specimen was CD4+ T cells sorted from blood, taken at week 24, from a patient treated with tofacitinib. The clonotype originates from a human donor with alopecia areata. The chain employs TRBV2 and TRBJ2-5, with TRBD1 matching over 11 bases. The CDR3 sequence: CASSKDRGQETQYF. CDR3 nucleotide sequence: TGTGCCAGCAGTAAGGACAGGGGGCAGGAGACCCAGTACTTC.